This T cell receptor (beta chain) was sequenced in a study of CD8+CD57+ T cells in acquired aplastic anemia. About the research overall: The sorted CD4+ and CD8+ cells yielded an average around 3.2 ug of DNA. General study findings and limits: Any difference that existed in CD8+ Simpson's diversity between patients and controls was not significant.

The CDR3 runs to 13 residues. The germline V gene encodes CDR1 ENHRY and CDR2 SYGVKD. V was pared by 4 bases and J by 2 bases, with 8 bases between. The patients chosen for sequencing had shown expansion of CD8+CD57+ cells (detected by flow cytometry). Every patient was diagnosed with severe acquired aplastic anemia. Among the patients, none had received any therapy at the time of blood sampling. This clonotype was detected only a few times. Its specificity is unknown. Template material for TCR beta VDJ and CDR3 profiling consisted of genomic DNA. Each CDR3 protein gets one entry after TCRdb re-called the reads with MiXCR. The data show approximately 220,000 distinct CDR3 sequences, approximately 45% seen once.

The source is a human donor with aplastic anemia. V usage is TRBV10-3 and J usage is TRBJ1-1, with D tentatively TRBD1 (5 bases). Sequencing was done on a sample of sorted CD4+, CD8+, or CD8+CD57+ T cells (not recorded which) from PBMCs. DNA for the CDR3: TGTGCCATCAGTGGACAGAGAAACACTGAAGCTTTCTTT. Amino acids: CAISGQRNTEAFF.